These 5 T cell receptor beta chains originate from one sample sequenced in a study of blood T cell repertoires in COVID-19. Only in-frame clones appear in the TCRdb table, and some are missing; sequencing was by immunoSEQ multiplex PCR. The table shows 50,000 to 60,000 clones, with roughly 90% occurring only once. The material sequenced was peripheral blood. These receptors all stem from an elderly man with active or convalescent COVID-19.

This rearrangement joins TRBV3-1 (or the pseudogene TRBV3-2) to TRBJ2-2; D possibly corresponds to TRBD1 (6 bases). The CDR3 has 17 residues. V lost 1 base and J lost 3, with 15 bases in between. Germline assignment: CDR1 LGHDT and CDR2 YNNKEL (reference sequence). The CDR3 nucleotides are TGTGCCAGCAGCCAAGTGGGGGCAGACACGGACACCGGGGAGCTGTTTTTT. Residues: CASSQVGADTDTGELFF.

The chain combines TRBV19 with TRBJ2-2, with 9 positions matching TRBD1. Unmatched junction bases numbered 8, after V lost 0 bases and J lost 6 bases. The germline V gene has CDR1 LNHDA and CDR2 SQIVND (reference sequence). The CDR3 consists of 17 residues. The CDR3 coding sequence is TGTGCCAGTAGTATAGATCAGGGGGACAGGGCCGCCGGGGAGCTGTTTTTT. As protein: CASSIDQGDRAAGELFF.

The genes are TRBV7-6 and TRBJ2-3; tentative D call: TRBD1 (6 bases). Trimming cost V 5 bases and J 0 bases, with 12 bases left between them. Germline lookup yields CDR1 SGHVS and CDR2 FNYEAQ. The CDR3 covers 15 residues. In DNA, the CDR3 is TGTGCCAGCAGCCTTCGACAGGCTAGCACAGATACGCAGTATTTT. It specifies CASSLRQASTDTQYF.

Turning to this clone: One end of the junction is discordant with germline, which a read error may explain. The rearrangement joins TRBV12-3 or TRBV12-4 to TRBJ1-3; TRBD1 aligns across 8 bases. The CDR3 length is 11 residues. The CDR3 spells CASSLGRGQSF. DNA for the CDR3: TGTGCCAGCAGTTTAGGCAGGGGGCAGAGTTTT.

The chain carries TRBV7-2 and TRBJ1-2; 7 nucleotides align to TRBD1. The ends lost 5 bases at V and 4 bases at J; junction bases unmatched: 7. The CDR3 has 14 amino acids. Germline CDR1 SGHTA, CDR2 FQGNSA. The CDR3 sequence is CASSPRTGFYGYTF. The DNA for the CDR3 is TGTGCCAGCAGCCCCCGGACAGGCTTCTATGGCTACACCTTC.